Below are 8 T cell receptor beta chains sequenced from a single sample in a study of blood T cell repertoires in COVID-19. Sequencing used immunoSEQ multiplex PCR; TCRdb keeps in-frame clones, though not all of them. Of 150,000 to 200,000 clones listed, 88% are singletons. Sequencing used PBMCs or T cells enriched from blood (not recorded which). These TCRs come from a young woman who had recovered from COVID-19.

The J gene is TRBJ1-4, the V gene TRBV27; 10 nucleotides match TRBD1. The CDR3 is 15 amino acids. Germline V CDR1 and CDR2: MNHEY, SMNVEV (reference sequence). Germline trimming cut 6 bases from V and 8 bases from J; bases unmatched to any gene: 9. For the CDR3, the DNA is TGTGCCAGCAGACTCCGGGACAGGGGCCAAGAAAAACTGTTTTTT. This sequence encodes CASRLRDRGQEKLFF.

The rearrangement joins TRBV28 to TRBJ1-1; 8 nucleotides align to TRBD1. Germline loops: CDR1 MDHEN, CDR2 SYDVKM. After removal of 5 bases from V and 10 bases from J, the junction contained 3 bases not matched to a gene. The CDR3 has 11 amino acids. The CDR3 nucleotides are TGTGCCAGCAGTCAGGGGGCTCGAGCTTTCTTT. Encoded protein: CASSQGARAFF.

The J gene is TRBJ1-2, the V gene TRBV10-1; TRBD1 aligns across 9 bases. The germline V gene has CDR1 WNHNN and CDR2 SYGVQD (reference sequence). The CDR3 is 16 amino acids. Unmatched junction bases numbered 8, after V lost 0 bases and J lost 6 bases. CDR3 sequence: CASSESTQTGGNGYTF. In DNA form, the CDR3 reads TGCGCCAGCAGTGAGTCGACTCAGACAGGGGGAAATGGCTACACCTTC.

The CDR3 nucleotides are TGTGCCAGCAGGTGGACAACCATGGTGGATTCACCCCTCCACTTT. Protein: CASRWTTMVDSPLHF. V usage is TRBV28 and J usage is TRBJ1-6; TRBD1 is a possible D gene (5 bases). Trimming took 6 bases from V and 8 from J, leaving 17 bases between them. Germline-derived CDR1 and CDR2 are MDHEN and SYDVKM. The CDR3 runs 15 residues.

J is TRBJ2-5 and V is TRBV11-2; 7 bases map to TRBD2. Germline-derived CDR1 and CDR2 are SGHAT and FQNNGV. This CDR3 spans 15 amino acids. V lost 1 base and J lost 5; bases outside the gene matches: 7. For the CDR3, the DNA is TGTGCCAGCAGCTTAGGTAGCGGGCCGATGGAGACCCAGTACTTC. As protein: CASSLGSGPMETQYF.

V usage is TRBV27 and J usage is TRBJ1-2, with 12 bases matching TRBD1. V lost 2 bases and J lost 2; bases outside the gene matches: 6. Germline lookup yields CDR1 MNHEY and CDR2 SMNVEV (reference sequence). CDR3 length equals 17 residues. The CDR3 region is CASSLIGTGGGNYGYTF. CDR3 nucleotides: TGTGCCAGCAGTTTAATCGGGACAGGGGGCGGGAACTATGGCTACACCTTC.

The chain recombines TRBV10-3 with TRBJ2-2, with 10 bases that match TRBD1. The CDR3 length is 15 residues. Germline lookup yields CDR1 ENHRY and CDR2 SYGVKD. With V trimmed by 6 bases and J by 6 bases, 7 bases remained unmatched. The DNA of the CDR3 is TGTGCCATCAGGGAGCCGGGACAGGGGCCCGGGGAGCTGTTTTTT. Translating gives CAIREPGQGPGELFF.

The rearrangement joins TRBV14 to TRBJ1-1; tentatively, D is TRBD1 (5 bases). Trimming removed 3 bases from V and 4 bases from J, with 12 bases in between. Looked up from germline, CDR1 is SGHDN and CDR2 is FVKESK. This CDR3 is built from 14 residues. The CDR3 bases are TGTGCCAGCAGCCACCCGGGGGGGGGCACTGAAGCTTTCTTT. Protein sequence: CASSHPGGGTEAFF.